The next 24 T cell receptor beta chains were all read from a single sample in a study of blood T cells in healthy people across ages. The authors ran a second PCR of roughly 6 to 11 cycles using a sample-barcoded 5' primer and a J-beta primer mix. TCRdb reanalysed the 5' RACE reads using MiXCR and keeps one entry per CDR3 protein. The repertoire includes 800,000 to 950,000 distinct CDR3 sequences, 25% to 35% of them detected once, and roughly a tenth sits in the top ten. This same sample was also taken into another study, of T cells of mothers and their children.

Sample: blood. The receptors come from a woman between 40 and 55 years old in good health.

This CDR3 is CASGGTGTEKLFF. The CDR3 coding sequence is TGTGCCAGCGGAGGGACAGGGACGGAAAAACTGTTTTTT. The chain is built from TRBV12-3 or TRBV12-4 and TRBJ1-4, with 9 bases matching TRBD1. The V and J ends lost 8 bases and 8 bases, in that order; junction bases with no gene match: 6. This CDR3 contains 13 residues.

This clonotype was picked up a small number of times. This chain links TRBV4-3 with TRBJ1-4, with a tentative D call TRBD1 (5 bases). Germline V gene lookup returns CDR1 LGHNA and CDR2 YSLEER. The CDR3 is 15 amino acids. Trimming pared 0 bases from V and 6 bases from J, leaving 11 bases between. The CDR3 is CASSQDRRGDEKLFF. CDR3 DNA sequence: TGCGCCAGCAGCCAAGACAGGCGGGGGGATGAAAAACTGTTTTTT.

This clonotype was seen many times. CDR3 in amino acids: CSASPHRGSNEKLFF. The CDR3 nucleotides are TGCAGTGCTAGTCCCCACAGGGGTTCTAATGAAAAACTGTTTTTT. The rearrangement links TRBV20-1 to TRBJ1-4; the match to TRBD1 covers 7 bases. Germline V lookup: CDR1 DFQATT, CDR2 SNEGSKA (reference sequence). The CDR3 loop spans 15 amino acids. Trimming at V came to 3 bases and at J to 3 bases, leaving 7 bases not matched to a gene.

This clonotype was observed once. The chain carries TRBV28 and TRBJ1-6; no clear D gene. This CDR3 has 13 amino acids. Per the germline V gene, CDR1 is MDHEN and CDR2 is SYDVKM. V was cut by 6 bases and J by 6 bases, with 9 bases left in between. The CDR3 DNA is TGTGCCAGCAGCTTCGTGGGTAATTCACCCCTCCACTTT. Translating it yields CASSFVGNSPLHF.

This clonotype turned up a few times. CDR3 region: CSARRAGLKDTQYF. The CDR3 nucleotides are TGCAGTGCTAGACGGGCGGGGCTGAAAGATACGCAGTATTTT. The J gene is TRBJ2-3, the V gene TRBV20-1; tentatively, D is TRBD2 (6 bases). The CDR3 runs 14 residues. V dropped 2 bases and J dropped 5 bases, with 14 bases sitting between them. Germline CDR1 reads DFQATT; CDR2 reads SNEGSKA (reference sequence).

This clonotype showed up many times. J is TRBJ2-1 and V is TRBV4-3; 10 bases line up with TRBD2. The length of the CDR3 is 18 residues. Trimming removed 3 bases from V and 4 bases from J; junction bases left unmatched: 12. Germline V gene data show CDR1 as LGHNA and CDR2 as YSLEER. The CDR3 DNA is TGCGCCAGCAGCCAGCTATTCTCGACTAGCGGGTTATACAATGAGCAGTTCTTC. It specifies CASSQLFSTSGLYNEQFF.

Notes on this clonotype: This may be a read error: a much more frequent sequence differs by one nucleotide. V is TRBV7-7 and J is TRBJ2-1; 7 bases line up with TRBD1. The CDR3 is 14 residues long. Germline CDR1 and CDR2: SSHAT and FNYEAQ (reference sequence). As DNA, the CDR3 is TGTGCTAGCAGCTTAGACTGGACAGGCAATGAGCAGTTCTTC. This encodes CASSLDWTGNEQFF.

The chain employs TRBV25-1 and TRBJ2-5; D remains unclear. V gave up 3 bases and J gave up 4 bases, with 18 bases separating them. CDR3 size: 16 residues. Germline V gene lookup returns CDR1 MGHDK and CDR2 SYGVNS. The CDR3 sequence: CASSEGYGLLGETQYF. The CDR3 DNA reads as TGTGCCAGCAGTGAGGGCTACGGGCTCCTTGGAGAGACCCAGTACTTC.

This clonotype has a handful of counts. V and J are TRBV28 and TRBJ1-1; D is undetermined. The CDR3 contains 13 residues. V lost 7 bases and J lost 6, with 15 bases in between. Germline V gene data show CDR1 as MDHEN and CDR2 as SYDVKM. The CDR3 nucleotides read TGTGCCAGCATTACAAATGGGTACTCTGAAGCTTTCTTT. Translation gives CASITNGYSEAFF.

J is TRBJ2-2 and V is TRBV18; D gene uncertain. Per the germline V gene, CDR1 is KGHSH and CDR2 is LQKENI. This CDR3 is built from 16 residues. V shed 0 bases and J shed 4 bases, with 12 bases lying between them. The CDR3 here is CASSPPQARLTGELFF. In DNA form, the CDR3 reads TGTGCCAGCTCACCACCTCAAGCTAGACTCACCGGGGAGCTGTTTTTT.

About this clonotype: This may arise from a read error, as a much more abundant clone is one base away. The chain uses TRBV10-3 and TRBJ2-5, with 7 bases lining up with TRBD2. With 0 bases clipped from V and 11 bases from J, the junction kept 12 bases outside the gene matches. The germline gives CDR1 ENHRY, CDR2 SYGVKD. The CDR3 runs 15 residues. CDR3 residues: CAISESSGSQNEQYF. The DNA of the CDR3 is TGTGCCATCAGTGAGTCTAGCGGGTCACAGAATGAGCAGTACTTC.

The chain couples TRBV7-9 to TRBJ2-1, with D uncertain. V was cut by 6 bases and J by 9 bases, with 15 bases left in between. The CDR3 extends over 13 amino acids. Germline CDR1 SEHNR, CDR2 FQNEAQ (reference sequence). The CDR3 sequence is CASSPRTQSEQFF. As DNA, the CDR3 is TGTGCCAGCAGTCCGAGGACCCAATCTGAGCAGTTCTTC.

The chain uses TRBV14 and TRBJ2-1; 7 bases match TRBD1. V lost 1 base and J lost 5; bases outside the gene matches: 11. Germline-derived CDR1 and CDR2 are SGHDN and FVKESK. This CDR3 is built from 17 residues. CDR3 region: CASSQGPGQRSNNEQFF. CDR3 DNA: TGTGCCAGCAGCCAAGGACCGGGACAGAGATCCAACAATGAGCAGTTCTTC. The whole variable domain, filled in from reference TRBV14 and TRBJ2-1, reads EAGVTQFPSHSVIEKGQTVTLRCDPISGHDNLYWYRRVMGKEIKFLLHFVKESKQDESGMPNNRFLAERTGGTYSTLKVQPAELEDSGVYFCASSQGPGQRSNNEQFFGPGTRLTVL.

Regarding this clonotype: One end of the junction fails to match germline, which may point to a read error. V and J are TRBV20-1 and TRBJ1-4; 7 nucleotides match TRBD1. This CDR3 region has 18 residues. Germline V lookup: CDR1 DFQATT, CDR2 SNEGSKA (reference sequence). CDR3 region: CSTRNLRDSLATNEKLFF. The CDR3 DNA reads as TGCAGTACTAGGAACCTCCGGGACAGTTTAGCAACTAATGAAAAACTGTTTTTT.

The rearrangement links TRBV3-1 to TRBJ1-6; 10 positions agree with TRBD1. This CDR3 has 21 amino acids. Trimming at V came to 1 base and at J to 1 base, leaving 13 bases not matched to a gene. Germline lookup yields CDR1 LGHDT and CDR2 YNNKEL (reference sequence). The CDR3 region is CASSQGSDRGSEGSYNSPLHF. In DNA form, the CDR3 reads TGTGCCAGCAGCCAAGGGTCGGACAGGGGGAGCGAAGGTTCCTATAATTCACCCCTCCACTTT.

The chain joins TRBV7-2 to TRBJ2-1; no definite D call. Germline V lookup: CDR1 SGHTA, CDR2 FQGNSA. The V and J ends lost 5 bases and 7 bases respectively, with 15 bases between them. There are 14 residues in the CDR3. DNA for the CDR3: TGTGCCAGCAGCCCGAATAGGATCGGGAATGAGCAGTTCTTC. It translates to CASSPNRIGNEQFF.

This chain uses TRBV5-1 with TRBJ2-5; a weak D match, TRBD1 (5 bases). The CDR3 consists of 14 residues. V was cut by 3 bases and J by 5 bases, with 14 bases left in between. Germline loops: CDR1 SGHRS, CDR2 YFSETQ. In DNA, the CDR3 is TGCGCCAGCAGCTGGGCAGGGCCTAGGGAGACCCAGTACTTC. Translation: CASSWAGPRETQYF.

The chain links TRBV11-2 to TRBJ2-3; tentative D call: TRBD2 (6 bases). The CDR3 sequence is 21 residues long. Trimming pared 0 bases from V and 0 bases from J, leaving 25 bases between. Germline V gene lookup returns CDR1 SGHAT and CDR2 FQNNGV. The CDR3 bases are TGTGCCAGCAGCTTAGACGACAGATGGCGGGGCCAACGACCTAGCACAGATACGCAGTATTTT. It encodes CASSLDDRWRGQRPSTDTQYF. Drawing the rest from reference TRBV11-2 and TRBJ2-3, the complete variable domain is EAGVAQSPRYKIIEKRQSVAFWCNPISGHATLYWYQQILGQGPKLLIQFQNNGVVDDSQLPKDRFSAERLKGVDSTLKIQPAKLEDSAVYLCASSLDDRWRGQRPSTDTQYFGPGTRLTVL.

The chain recombines TRBV20-1 with TRBJ2-7; 9 bases match TRBD2. The J call is in doubt because the DNA end fits TRBJ2-5 better. CDR1 and CDR2 (germline): DFQATT, SNEGSKA (reference sequence). CDR3 size: 13 residues. The CDR3 DNA reads as TGCAGTGCTAGACCTAGCGGGAAAGAGACCCAGTACTTC. It specifies CSARPSGKETQYF.

This clonotype was observed a few times. The rearrangement joins TRBV5-1 to TRBJ1-1; maybe TRBD1 (5 bases). Looked up from germline, CDR1 is SGHRS and CDR2 is YFSETQ. Trimming removed 3 bases at V and 3 bases at J, with 15 bases between. The CDR3 runs 15 residues. This chain's CDR3 is CASSSTSGADTEAFF. For the CDR3, the DNA is TGCGCCAGCAGCTCCACGTCCGGGGCCGACACTGAAGCTTTCTTT.

V usage is TRBV9 and J usage is TRBJ2-1; maybe TRBD1 (5 bases). V was cut by 4 bases and J by 7 bases, with 18 bases left in between. Per the germline V gene, CDR1 is SGDLS and CDR2 is YYNGEE. The CDR3 is 15 amino acids. CDR3 sequence (DNA): TGTGCCAGCAGCCCCCCTCGACAGAGGTCTAATGAGCAGTTCTTC. Its protein is CASSPPRQRSNEQFF.

In regard to this clonotype: A much larger clone is a single base away; this may be a read error. The gene calls are TRBV6-1 and TRBJ1-5; D ambiguous. The length of the CDR3 is 13 residues. The germline V and J ends were trimmed by 11 bases and 3 bases, with 14 bases remaining between them. CDR1 MNHNS and CDR2 SASEGT come from the germline V gene. The chain's CDR3 is CACHMTTNQPQHF. The CDR3 DNA follows: TGTGCCTGCCATATGACAACCAATCAGCCCCAGCATTTT.

This clonotype was counted only a few times. The rearrangement links TRBV3-1 to TRBJ1-2, with D hard to call. The CDR3 is 13 residues long. Trimming pared 4 bases from V and 5 bases from J, leaving 11 bases between. Germline V gene lookup returns CDR1 LGHDT and CDR2 YNNKEL (reference sequence). The CDR3 here is CASSPVVGYGYTF. The CDR3 DNA follows: TGTGCCAGCAGCCCAGTAGTGGGGTATGGCTACACCTTC. Variable domain in full (rest from reference TRBV3-1 and TRBJ1-2): DTAVSQTPKYLVTQMGNDKSIKCEQNLGHDTMYWYKQDSKKFLKIMFSYNNKELIINETVPNRFSPKSPDKAHLNLHINSLELGDSAVYFCASSPVVGYGYTFGSGTRLTVV.

This chain joins TRBV30 and TRBJ2-4, with D unclear. The J call is uncertain, as TRBJ2-7 better fits the DNA end. The CDR3 sequence is 14 residues long. CDR1 is GTSNPN and CDR2 is SVGIG in the germline V gene (reference sequence). CDR3 residues: CAWSVSHLYYEQYF. CDR3 DNA sequence: TGTGCCTGGAGTGTATCACACCTATACTACGAGCAGTACTTC.